These T cell receptor beta chains were read from a single sample in a study of CD8+CD57+ T cells in acquired aplastic anemia. TCRdb processed the reads anew with MiXCR; each CDR3 protein has one entry. Counted here are about 180,000 distinct CDR3 sequences, around 50% occurring once; the ten biggest clones make up under 15%. The sample taken for sequencing was sorted CD4+, CD8+, or CD8+CD57+ T cells (not recorded which) from PBMCs. The receptors stem from a human donor with aplastic anemia. CDR3s include the opening cysteine and the closing phenylalanine or tryptophan. The D gene is left open where the match is weak. A row's size may be missing; if present it is once, few, many or a size class.

V gene: TRBV10-3
clone size: few
D gene: NA
J gene: TRBJ2-5
CDR3 protein: CAISGPETQYF
CDR3 DNA: TGTGCCATCAGTGGGCCTGAGACCCAGTACTTC

V gene: TRBV7-2
clone size: many
D gene: TRBD1
J gene: TRBJ2-3
CDR3 protein: CASSRQGYLTDTQYF
CDR3 DNA: TGTGCCAGCAGCAGACAGGGGTATCTCACAGATACGCAGTATTTT

V gene: TRBV10-2
clone size: NA
D gene: NA
J gene: TRBJ1-5
CDR3 protein: CTSSESAGYQPQHF
CDR3 DNA: TGCACCAGCAGTGAGTCCGCCGGTTATCAGCCCCAGCATTTT

V gene: TRBV5-1
clone size: NA
D gene: TRBD1
J gene: TRBJ1-1
CDR3 protein: CASGAGTGGTEAFF
CDR3 DNA: TGCGCCAGCGGAGCCGGGACAGGAGGTACTGAAGCCTTCTTT

V gene: TRBV11-2
clone size: NA
D gene: TRBD2
J gene: TRBJ2-1
CDR3 protein: CASSPKTTSGSIYNEQFF
CDR3 DNA: TGTGCCAGCAGCCCCAAGACGACTAGCGGGAGTATCTATAATGAGCAGTTCTTC

V gene: TRBV25-1
clone size: NA
D gene: NA
J gene: TRBJ1-5
CDR3 protein: CASSDGAVSSNQPQHF
CDR3 DNA: TGTGCCAGCAGTGATGGGGCCGTTAGTAGCAACCAGCCCCAGCATTTT

V gene: TRBV12-3/TRBV12-4
clone size: NA
D gene: NA
J gene: TRBJ2-7
CDR3 protein: CASSSVLTYEQYF
CDR3 DNA: TGTGCCAGCAGTTCCGTCCTTACCTACGAGCAGTACTTC

V gene: TRBV7-9
clone size: NA
D gene: NA
J gene: TRBJ2-6
CDR3 protein: CASSALGRGANVLTF
CDR3 DNA: TGTGCCAGCAGCGCCTTAGGGAGGGGGGCCAACGTCCTGACTTTC

V gene: TRBV6-5
clone size: many
D gene: NA
J gene: TRBJ1-5
CDR3 protein: CASSYSGNGRQPQHF
CDR3 DNA: TGTGCCAGCAGTTACTCAGGGAACGGGCGACAGCCCCAGCATTTT

V gene: TRBV7-9
clone size: many
D gene: NA
J gene: TRBJ2-3
CDR3 protein: CASSPYTDTQYF
CDR3 DNA: TGTGCCAGCAGTCCTTACACAGATACGCAGTATTTT

V gene: TRBV4-1
clone size: NA
D gene: NA
J gene: TRBJ2-7
CDR3 protein: CASSQSSTATYEQYF
CDR3 DNA: TGCGCCAGCAGCCAAAGTTCGACAGCCACCTACGAGCAGTACTTC

V gene: TRBV19
clone size: many
D gene: NA
J gene: TRBJ1-1
CDR3 protein: CASSMQGRANTEAFF
CDR3 DNA: TGTGCCAGTAGTATGCAGGGGAGGGCGAACACTGAAGCTTTCTTT

V gene: TRBV15
clone size: NA
D gene: NA
J gene: TRBJ2-7
CDR3 protein: CATSTDKIYEQYF
CDR3 DNA: TGTGCCACCAGCACGGACAAGATCTACGAGCAGTACTTC

V gene: TRBV6-1
clone size: NA
D gene: NA
J gene: TRBJ1-2
CDR3 protein: CASSAGGADYGYTF
CDR3 DNA: TGTGCCAGCAGTGCGGGGGGCGCTGACTATGGCTACACCTTC

V gene: TRBV19
clone size: once
D gene: NA
J gene: TRBJ1-2
CDR3 protein: CATPYGYTF
CDR3 DNA: TGTGCCACCCCCTATGGCTACACCTTC

V gene: TRBV5-6
clone size: many
D gene: NA
J gene: TRBJ2-7
CDR3 protein: CASSFQGGGNYEQYF
CDR3 DNA: TGTGCCAGCAGCTTCCAGGGGGGGGGCAACTACGAGCAGTACTTC

V gene: TRBV24-1
clone size: medium-sized
D gene: NA
J gene: TRBJ1-5
CDR3 protein: CATSAPGLNQPQHF
CDR3 DNA: TGTGCCACCAGCGCTCCAGGGTTGAATCAGCCCCAGCATTTT

V gene: TRBV2
clone size: few
D gene: TRBD2
J gene: TRBJ2-7
CDR3 protein: CASGRAGIYEQYF
CDR3 DNA: TGTGCCAGCGGGAGGGCAGGGATCTACGAGCAGTACTTC

V gene: TRBV7-2
clone size: many
D gene: NA
J gene: TRBJ2-1
CDR3 protein: CASSLVVGSGEQFF
CDR3 DNA: TGTGCCAGCAGCTTAGTGGTAGGGTCGGGTGAGCAGTTCTTC

V gene: TRBV9
clone size: NA
D gene: NA
J gene: TRBJ1-4
CDR3 protein: CASSVGGATNEKLFF
CDR3 DNA: TGTGCCAGCAGCGTAGGCGGGGCAACTAATGAAAAACTGTTTTTT

V gene: TRBV24-1
clone size: few
D gene: NA
J gene: TRBJ2-1
CDR3 protein: CATSEPYNEQFF
CDR3 DNA: TGTGCCACCAGTGAACCTTACAATGAGCAGTTCTTC

V gene: TRBV2
clone size: many
D gene: NA
J gene: TRBJ2-2
CDR3 protein: CASSPQGATGELFF
CDR3 DNA: TGTGCCAGCAGTCCACAGGGTGCCACCGGGGAGCTGTTTTTT

V gene: TRBV20-1
clone size: NA
D gene: NA
J gene: TRBJ2-1
CDR3 protein: CSARSQGNEQFF
CDR3 DNA: TGCAGTGCGCGGAGTCAAGGCAATGAGCAGTTCTTC

V gene: TRBV10-1
clone size: few
D gene: NA
J gene: TRBJ2-3
CDR3 protein: CASSSGSDTQYF
CDR3 DNA: TGCGCCAGCTCTTCGGGGTCAGATACGCAGTATTTT

V gene: TRBV25-1
clone size: NA
D gene: TRBD1
J gene: TRBJ1-1
CDR3 protein: CASSAPDRANAEAFF
CDR3 DNA: TGTGCCAGCAGTGCCCCGGACAGGGCGAACGCTGAAGCTTTCTTT

V gene: TRBV20-1
clone size: many
D gene: NA
J gene: TRBJ2-3
CDR3 protein: CSARKETDTQYF
CDR3 DNA: TGCAGTGCTAGAAAGGAGACAGATACGCAGTATTTT

V gene: TRBV12-3/TRBV12-4
clone size: many
D gene: NA
J gene: TRBJ2-3
CDR3 protein: CAGRGTTDTQYF
CDR3 DNA: TGTGCAGGTCGTGGAACCACAGATACGCAGTATTTT